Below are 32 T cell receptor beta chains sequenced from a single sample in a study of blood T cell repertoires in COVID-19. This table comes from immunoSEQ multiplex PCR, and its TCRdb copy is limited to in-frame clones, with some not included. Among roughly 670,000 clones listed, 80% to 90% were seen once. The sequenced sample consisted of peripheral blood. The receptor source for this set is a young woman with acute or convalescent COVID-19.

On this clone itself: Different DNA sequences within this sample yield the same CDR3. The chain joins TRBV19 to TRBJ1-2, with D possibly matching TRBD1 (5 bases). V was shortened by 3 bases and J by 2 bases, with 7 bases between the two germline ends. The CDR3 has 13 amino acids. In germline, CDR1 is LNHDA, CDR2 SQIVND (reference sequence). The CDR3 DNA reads TGTGCCAGTAGTATCGGGGGGAACTATGGCTACACCTTC. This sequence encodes CASSIGGNYGYTF.

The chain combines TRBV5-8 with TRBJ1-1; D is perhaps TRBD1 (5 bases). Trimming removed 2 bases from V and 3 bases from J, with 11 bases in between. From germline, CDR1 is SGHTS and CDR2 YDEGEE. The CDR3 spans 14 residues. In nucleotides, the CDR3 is TGTGCCAGCAGCTTCAGGGCCAGGGACACTGAAGCTTTCTTT. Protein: CASSFRARDTEAFF.

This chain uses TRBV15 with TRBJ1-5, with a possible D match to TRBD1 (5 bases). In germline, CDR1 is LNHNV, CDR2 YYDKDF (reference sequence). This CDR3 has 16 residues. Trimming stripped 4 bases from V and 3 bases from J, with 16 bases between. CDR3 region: CATSTGNRGVNQPQHF. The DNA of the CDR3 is TGTGCCACCAGCACCGGAAATCGGGGGGTCAATCAGCCCCAGCATTTT.

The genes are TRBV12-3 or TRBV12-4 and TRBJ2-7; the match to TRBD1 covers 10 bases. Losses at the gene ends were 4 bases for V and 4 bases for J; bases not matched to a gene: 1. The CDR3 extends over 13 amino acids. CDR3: CASSWDRGYEQYF. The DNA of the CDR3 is TGTGCCAGCAGTTGGGACAGGGGATACGAGCAGTACTTC.

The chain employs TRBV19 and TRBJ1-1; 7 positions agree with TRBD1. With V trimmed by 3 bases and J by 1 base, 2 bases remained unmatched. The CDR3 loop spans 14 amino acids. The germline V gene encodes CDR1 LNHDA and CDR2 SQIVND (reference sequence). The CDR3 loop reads CASSIWTGNTEAFF. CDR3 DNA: TGTGCCAGTAGTATTTGGACAGGGAACACTGAAGCTTTCTTT.

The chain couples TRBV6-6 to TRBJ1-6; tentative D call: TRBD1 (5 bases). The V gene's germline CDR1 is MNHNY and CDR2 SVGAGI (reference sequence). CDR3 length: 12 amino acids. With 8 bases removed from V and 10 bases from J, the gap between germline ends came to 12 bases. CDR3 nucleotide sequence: TGTGCCAGCGGGGACTCGCGATCACCCCTCCACTTT. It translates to CASGDSRSPLHF.

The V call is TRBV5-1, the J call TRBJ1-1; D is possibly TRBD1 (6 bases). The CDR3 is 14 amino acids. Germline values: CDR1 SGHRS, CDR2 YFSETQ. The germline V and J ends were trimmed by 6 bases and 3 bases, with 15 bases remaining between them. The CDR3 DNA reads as TGCGCCAGCACCAAAGGGGGTTTTGACACTGAAGCTTTCTTT. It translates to CASTKGGFDTEAFF.

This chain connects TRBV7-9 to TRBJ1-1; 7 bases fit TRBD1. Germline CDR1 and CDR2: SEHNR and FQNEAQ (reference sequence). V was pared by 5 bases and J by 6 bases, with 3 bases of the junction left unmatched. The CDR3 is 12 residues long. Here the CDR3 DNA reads TGTGCCAGCAGCATTGGACAGGCTGAAGCTTTCTTT. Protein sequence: CASSIGQAEAFF.

CDR3 nucleotide sequence: TGTGCCAGTAGTAAACCTGGCAGGGGGAAAGATACGCAGTATTTT. Translation gives CASSKPGRGKDTQYF. The chain couples TRBV19 to TRBJ2-3; 7 bases agree with TRBD1. CDR3 size: 15 residues. J lost 5 bases, V lost 4 bases, and 9 bases had no gene match. From germline, CDR1 is LNHDA and CDR2 SQIVND (reference sequence).

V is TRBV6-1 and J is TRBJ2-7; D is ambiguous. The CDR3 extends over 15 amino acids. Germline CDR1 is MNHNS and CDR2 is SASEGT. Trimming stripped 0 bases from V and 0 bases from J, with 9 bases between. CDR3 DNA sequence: TGTGCCAGCAGTGAAGCATCGGGTACCTCCTACGAGCAGTACTTC. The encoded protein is CASSEASGTSYEQYF.

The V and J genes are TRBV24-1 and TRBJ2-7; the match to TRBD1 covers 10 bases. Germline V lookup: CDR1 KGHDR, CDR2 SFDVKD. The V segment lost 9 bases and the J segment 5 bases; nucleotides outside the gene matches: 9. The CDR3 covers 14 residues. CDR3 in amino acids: CATLSSGTGDEQYF. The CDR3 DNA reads TGTGCCACCCTTAGCTCCGGGACAGGGGACGAGCAGTACTTC.

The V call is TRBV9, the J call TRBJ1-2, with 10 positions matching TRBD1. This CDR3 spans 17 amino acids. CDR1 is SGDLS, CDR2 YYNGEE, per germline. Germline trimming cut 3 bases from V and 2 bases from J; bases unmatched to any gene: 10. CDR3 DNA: TGTGCCAGCAGCGGACCGGGACAGGGGTCTTTAAACTATGGCTACACCTTC. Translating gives CASSGPGQGSLNYGYTF.

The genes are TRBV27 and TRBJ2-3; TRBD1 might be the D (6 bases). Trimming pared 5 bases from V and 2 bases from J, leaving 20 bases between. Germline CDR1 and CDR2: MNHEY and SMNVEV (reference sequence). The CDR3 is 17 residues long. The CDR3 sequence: CASSITMTGSHTDTQYF. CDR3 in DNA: TGTGCCAGCAGTATAACTATGACAGGCTCTCACACAGATACGCAGTATTTT.

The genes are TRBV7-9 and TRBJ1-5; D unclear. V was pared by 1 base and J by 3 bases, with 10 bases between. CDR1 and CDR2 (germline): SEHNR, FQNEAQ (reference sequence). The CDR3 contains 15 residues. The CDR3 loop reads CASSLGEGSNQPQHF. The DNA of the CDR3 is TGTGCCAGCAGCTTAGGAGAGGGCTCCAATCAGCCCCAGCATTTT.

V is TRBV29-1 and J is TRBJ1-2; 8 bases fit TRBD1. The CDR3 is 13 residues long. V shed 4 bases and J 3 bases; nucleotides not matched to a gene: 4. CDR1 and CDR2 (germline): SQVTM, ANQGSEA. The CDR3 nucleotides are TGCAGCGTTGGAACAGGGGGGGACTATGGCTACACCTTC. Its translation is CSVGTGGDYGYTF.

This CDR3 reads CASSTKPAGGLRTDTQYF. DNA of the CDR3: TGTGCCAGCTCTACCAAGCCAGCGGGGGGGCTTCGCACAGATACGCAGTATTTT. This chain connects TRBV18 to TRBJ2-3; 10 positions agree with TRBD2. This CDR3 has 18 residues. Germline-derived CDR1 and CDR2 are KGHSH and LQKENI. V shed 6 bases and J 1 base; nucleotides not matched to a gene: 13.

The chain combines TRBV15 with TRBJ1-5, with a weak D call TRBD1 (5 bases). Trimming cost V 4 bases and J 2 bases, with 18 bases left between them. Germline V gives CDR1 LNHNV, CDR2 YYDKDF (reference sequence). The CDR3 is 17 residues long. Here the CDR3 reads CATSTAGGGEGNQPQHF. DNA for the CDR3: TGTGCCACCAGCACCGCCGGGGGAGGGGAGGGCAATCAGCCCCAGCATTTT.

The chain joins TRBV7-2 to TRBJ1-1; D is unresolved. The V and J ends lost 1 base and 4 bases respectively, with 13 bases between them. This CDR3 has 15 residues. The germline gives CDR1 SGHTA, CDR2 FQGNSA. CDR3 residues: CASSLGASPGTEAFF. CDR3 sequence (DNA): TGTGCCAGCAGCTTAGGAGCCTCCCCGGGCACTGAAGCTTTCTTT. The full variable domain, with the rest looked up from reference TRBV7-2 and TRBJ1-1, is GAGVSQSPSNKVTEKGKDVELRCDPISGHTALYWYRQSLGQGLEFLIYFQGNSAPDKSGLPSDRFSAERTGGSVSTLTIQRTQQEDSAVYLCASSLGASPGTEAFFGQGTRLTVV.

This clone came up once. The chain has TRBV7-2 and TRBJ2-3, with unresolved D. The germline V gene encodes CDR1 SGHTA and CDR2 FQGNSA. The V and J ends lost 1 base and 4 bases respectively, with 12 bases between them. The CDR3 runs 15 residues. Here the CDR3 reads CASSLVGLVADTQYF. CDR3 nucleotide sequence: TGTGCCAGCAGCTTAGTGGGTCTAGTGGCAGATACGCAGTATTTT.

The CDR3 sequence: CASNDGTGDEKLFF. DNA for the CDR3: TGCGCCAGCAATGATGGGACAGGGGATGAAAAACTGTTTTTT. The chain links TRBV10-1 to TRBJ1-4, with 10 positions matching TRBD1. The V gene end was trimmed by 7 bases and the J gene end by 6 bases; junction bases not matched to a gene: 5. Germline V gene sequence: CDR1 WNHNN, CDR2 SYGVQD (reference sequence). The CDR3 length is 14 residues.

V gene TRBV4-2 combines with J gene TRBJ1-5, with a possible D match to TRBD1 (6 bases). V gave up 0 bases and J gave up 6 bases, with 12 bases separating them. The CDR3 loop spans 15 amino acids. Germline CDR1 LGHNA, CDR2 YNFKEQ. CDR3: CASSQDLGTIQPQHF. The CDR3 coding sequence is TGTGCCAGCAGCCAAGATCTGGGGACAATTCAGCCCCAGCATTTT.

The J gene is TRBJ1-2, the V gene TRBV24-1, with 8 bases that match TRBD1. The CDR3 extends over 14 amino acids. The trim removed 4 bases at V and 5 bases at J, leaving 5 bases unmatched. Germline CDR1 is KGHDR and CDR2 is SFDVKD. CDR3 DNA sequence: TGTGCCACCAGTGAACCCGACAGGGGATATGGCTACACCTTC. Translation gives CATSEPDRGYGYTF.

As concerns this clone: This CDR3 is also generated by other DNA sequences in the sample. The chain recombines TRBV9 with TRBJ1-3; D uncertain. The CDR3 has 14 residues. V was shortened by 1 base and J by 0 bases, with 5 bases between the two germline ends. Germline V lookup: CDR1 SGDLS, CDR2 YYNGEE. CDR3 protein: CASSVPDSGNTIYF. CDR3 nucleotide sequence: TGTGCCAGCAGCGTACCAGACTCTGGAAACACCATATATTTT.

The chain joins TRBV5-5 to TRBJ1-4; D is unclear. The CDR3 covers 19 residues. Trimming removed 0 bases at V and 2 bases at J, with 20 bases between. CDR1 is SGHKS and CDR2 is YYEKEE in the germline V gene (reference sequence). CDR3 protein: CASSLEWVAVLSTNEKLFF. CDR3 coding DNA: TGTGCCAGCAGCTTGGAGTGGGTCGCGGTGCTGTCGACTAATGAAAAACTGTTTTTT.

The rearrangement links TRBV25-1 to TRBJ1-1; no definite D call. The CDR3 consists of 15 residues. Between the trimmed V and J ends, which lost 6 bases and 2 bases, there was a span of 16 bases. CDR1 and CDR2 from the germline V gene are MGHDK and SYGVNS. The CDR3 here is CASRPHRKSNTEAFF. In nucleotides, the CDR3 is TGTGCCAGCAGGCCGCATAGAAAGTCAAACACTGAAGCTTTCTTT.

The CDR3 reads CASSQVRTGILSYEQYF. The CDR3 DNA reads TGTGCCAGCAGCCAAGTTCGGACAGGGATTCTTTCCTACGAGCAGTACTTC. This sequence joins TRBV3-1 (or the pseudogene TRBV3-2) and TRBJ2-7; TRBD1 aligns across 8 bases. The CDR3 loop spans 17 amino acids. Germline V gene lookup returns CDR1 LGHDT and CDR2 YNNKEL (reference sequence). Germline trimming cut 1 base from V and 1 base from J; bases unmatched to any gene: 9.

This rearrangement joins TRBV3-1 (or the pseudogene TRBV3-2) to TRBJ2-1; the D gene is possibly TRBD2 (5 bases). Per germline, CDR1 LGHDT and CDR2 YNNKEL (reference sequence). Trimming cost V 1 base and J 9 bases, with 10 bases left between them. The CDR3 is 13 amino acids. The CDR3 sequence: CASSQVSSGEQFF. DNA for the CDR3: TGTGCCAGCAGCCAAGTGTCCAGCGGTGAGCAGTTCTTC.

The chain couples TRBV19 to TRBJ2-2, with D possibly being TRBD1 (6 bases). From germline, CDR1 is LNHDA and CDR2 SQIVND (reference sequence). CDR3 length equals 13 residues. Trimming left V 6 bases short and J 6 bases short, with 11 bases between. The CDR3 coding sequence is TGTGCCAGTAGACTAGGGGGAGCCGGGGAGCTGTTTTTT. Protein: CASRLGGAGELFF.

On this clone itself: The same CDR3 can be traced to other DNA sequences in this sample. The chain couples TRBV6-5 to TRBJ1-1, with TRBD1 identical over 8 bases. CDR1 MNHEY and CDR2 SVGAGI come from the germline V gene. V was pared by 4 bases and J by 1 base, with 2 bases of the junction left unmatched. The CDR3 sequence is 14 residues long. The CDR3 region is CASSWDRQNTEAFF. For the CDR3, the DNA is TGTGCCAGCAGTTGGGACAGGCAGAACACTGAAGCTTTCTTT.

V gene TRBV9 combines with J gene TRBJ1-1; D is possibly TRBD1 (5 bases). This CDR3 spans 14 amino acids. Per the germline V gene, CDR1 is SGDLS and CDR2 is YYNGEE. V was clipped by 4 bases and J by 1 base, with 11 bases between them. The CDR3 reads CASSPGGGNTEAFF. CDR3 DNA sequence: TGTGCCAGCAGCCCCGGGGGAGGGAACACTGAAGCTTTCTTT.

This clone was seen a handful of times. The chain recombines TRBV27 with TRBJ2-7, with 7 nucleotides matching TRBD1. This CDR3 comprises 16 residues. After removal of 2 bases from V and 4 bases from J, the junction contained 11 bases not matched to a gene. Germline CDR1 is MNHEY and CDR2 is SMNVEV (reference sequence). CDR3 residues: CASSLIIRGQEYEQYF. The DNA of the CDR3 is TGTGCCAGCAGTTTAATTATAAGGGGGCAGGAATACGAGCAGTACTTC.

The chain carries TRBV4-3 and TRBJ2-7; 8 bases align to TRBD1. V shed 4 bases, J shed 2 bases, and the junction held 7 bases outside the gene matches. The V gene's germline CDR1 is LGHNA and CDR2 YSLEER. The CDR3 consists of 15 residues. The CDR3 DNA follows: TGCGCCAGCAGCCCCGGGACAGGTCTTACCTACGAGCAGTACTTC. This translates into CASSPGTGLTYEQYF.